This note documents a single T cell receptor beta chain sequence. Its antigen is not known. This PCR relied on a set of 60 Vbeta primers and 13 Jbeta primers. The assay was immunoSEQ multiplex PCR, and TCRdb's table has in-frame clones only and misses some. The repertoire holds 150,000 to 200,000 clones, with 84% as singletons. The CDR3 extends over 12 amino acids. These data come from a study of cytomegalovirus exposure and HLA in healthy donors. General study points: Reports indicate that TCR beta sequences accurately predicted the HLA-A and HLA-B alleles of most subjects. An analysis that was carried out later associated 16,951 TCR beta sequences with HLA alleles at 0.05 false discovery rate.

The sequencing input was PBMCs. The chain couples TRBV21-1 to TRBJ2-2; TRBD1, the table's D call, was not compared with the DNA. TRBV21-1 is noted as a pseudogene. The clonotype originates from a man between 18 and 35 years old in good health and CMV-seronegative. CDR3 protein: CAINRGPGELFF. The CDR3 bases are TGTGCCATTAACAGGGGTCCCGGGGAGCTGTTTTTT.